The subject of this entry is one TCR beta chain. Its specificity is not known. Alopecia areata patients provided lesional scalp punch biopsies and peripheral blood. From PBMCs, CD4+ and CD8+ T cells were sorted. Germline V CDR1 and CDR2: MGHRA, YSYEKL. After removal of 4 bases from V and 6 bases from J, the junction contained 2 bases not matched to a gene. The CDR3 consists of 13 residues. The data stem from a study of CD8+ T cells in alopecia areata. The wider study: The study gave treated patients oral tofacitinib at 5 to 10 mg twice daily.

RNA was extracted and reverse transcribed into cDNA as the sequencing template. Profiling relied on immunoSEQ multiplex PCR, and the TCRdb table lists in-frame clones only, not all of them. The table lists about 130,000 clones, 45% to 50% of them singletons, with about 19% in the top ten. Broader study findings: Higher clonality than in normal scalp was seen in lesional scalp, especially alopecia totalis/universalis.

The V and J genes are TRBV4-1 and TRBJ1-2, with 10 bases matching TRBD1. The sample consisted of CD8+ T cells sorted from blood, taken at week 0. The receptor was isolated from a human donor with alopecia areata. The CDR3 region has the DNA TGCGCCAGCAGCCCGGGGACAGGGGATGGCTACACCTTC. It translates to CASSPGTGDGYTF.